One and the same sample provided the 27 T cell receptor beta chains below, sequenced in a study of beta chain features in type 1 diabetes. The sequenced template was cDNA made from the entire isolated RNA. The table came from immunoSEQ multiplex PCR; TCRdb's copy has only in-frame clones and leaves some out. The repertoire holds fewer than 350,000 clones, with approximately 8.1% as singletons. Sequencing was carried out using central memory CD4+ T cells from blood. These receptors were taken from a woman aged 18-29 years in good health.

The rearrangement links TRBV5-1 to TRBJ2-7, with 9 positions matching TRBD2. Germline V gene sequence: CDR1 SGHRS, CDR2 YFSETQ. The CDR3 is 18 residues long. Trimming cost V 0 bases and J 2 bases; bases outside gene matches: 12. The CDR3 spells CASSLVVSGRTRAYEQYF. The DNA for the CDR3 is TGCGCCAGCAGCTTGGTTGTAAGCGGGAGGACCCGAGCCTACGAGCAGTACTTC.

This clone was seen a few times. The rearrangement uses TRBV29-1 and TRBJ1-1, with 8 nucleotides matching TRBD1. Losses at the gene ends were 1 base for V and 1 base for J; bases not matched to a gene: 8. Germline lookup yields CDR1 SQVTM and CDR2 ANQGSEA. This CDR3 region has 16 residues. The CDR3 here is CSVEAQPGTGNTEAFF. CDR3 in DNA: TGCAGCGTTGAAGCTCAACCCGGGACAGGGAACACTGAAGCTTTCTTT.

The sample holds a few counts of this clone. Here the CDR3 reads CASSPQLAATYSGANVLTF. CDR3 coding DNA: TGTGCCAGCAGCCCCCAACTAGCGGCAACTTACTCTGGGGCCAACGTCCTGACTTTC. The chain recombines TRBV4-2 with TRBJ2-6; 8 bases match TRBD2. J was trimmed by 0 bases and V by 4 bases; bases with no gene match: 11. CDR3 length equals 19 residues. The germline V gene encodes CDR1 LGHNA and CDR2 YNFKEQ.

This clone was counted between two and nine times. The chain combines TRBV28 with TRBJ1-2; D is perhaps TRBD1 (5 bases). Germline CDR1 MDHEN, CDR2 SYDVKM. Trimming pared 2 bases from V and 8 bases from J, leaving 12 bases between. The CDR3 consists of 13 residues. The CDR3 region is CASSLGQGGGYTF. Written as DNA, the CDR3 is TGTGCCAGCAGTTTAGGGCAGGGCGGGGGCTACACCTTC.

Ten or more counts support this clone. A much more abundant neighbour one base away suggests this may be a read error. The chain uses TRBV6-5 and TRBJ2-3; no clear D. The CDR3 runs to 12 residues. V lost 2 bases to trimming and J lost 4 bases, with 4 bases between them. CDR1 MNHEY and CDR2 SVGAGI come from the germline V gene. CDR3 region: CASSYAPDTQYF. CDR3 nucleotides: TGTGCCAGCAGTTACGCACCAGATACGCAGTATTTT.

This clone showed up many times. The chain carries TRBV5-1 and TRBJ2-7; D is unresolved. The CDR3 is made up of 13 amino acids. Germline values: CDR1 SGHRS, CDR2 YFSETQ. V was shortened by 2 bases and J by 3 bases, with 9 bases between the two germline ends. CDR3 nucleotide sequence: TGCGCCAGCAGCTTTGCAGAGTTCTACGAGCAGTACTTC. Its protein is CASSFAEFYEQYF.

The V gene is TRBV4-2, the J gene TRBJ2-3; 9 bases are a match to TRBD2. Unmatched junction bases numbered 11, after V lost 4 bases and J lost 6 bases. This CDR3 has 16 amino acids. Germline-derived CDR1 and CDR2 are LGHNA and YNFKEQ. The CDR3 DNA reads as TGTGCCAGCAGCCGGCGTTCTAGCGGGACATCGGATACGCAGTATTTT. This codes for CASSRRSSGTSDTQYF.

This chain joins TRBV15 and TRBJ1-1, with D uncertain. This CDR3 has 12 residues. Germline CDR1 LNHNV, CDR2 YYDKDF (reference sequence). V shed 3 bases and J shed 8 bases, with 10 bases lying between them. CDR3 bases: TGTGCCACCAGCAGGCCGGAACAAGAAGCTTTCTTT. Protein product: CATSRPEQEAFF.

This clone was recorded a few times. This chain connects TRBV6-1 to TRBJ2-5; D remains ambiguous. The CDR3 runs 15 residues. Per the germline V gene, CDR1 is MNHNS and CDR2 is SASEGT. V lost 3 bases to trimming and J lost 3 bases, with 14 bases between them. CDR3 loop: CASSDWAWPKETQYF. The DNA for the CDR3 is TGTGCCAGCAGTGACTGGGCCTGGCCGAAAGAGACCCAGTACTTC.

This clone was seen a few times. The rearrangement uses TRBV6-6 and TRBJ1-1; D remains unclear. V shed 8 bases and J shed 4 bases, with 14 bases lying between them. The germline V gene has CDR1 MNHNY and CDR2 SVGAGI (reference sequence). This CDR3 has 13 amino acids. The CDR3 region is CASRHADGTEAFF. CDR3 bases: TGTGCCAGCCGCCACGCCGACGGCACTGAAGCTTTCTTT.

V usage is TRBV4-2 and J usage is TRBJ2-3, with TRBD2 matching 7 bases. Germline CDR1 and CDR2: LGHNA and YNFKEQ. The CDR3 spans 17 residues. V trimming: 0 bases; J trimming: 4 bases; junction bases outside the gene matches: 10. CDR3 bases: TGTGCCAGCAGCCAAGATGGAAGGGAGGGCTTCGCAGATACGCAGTATTTT. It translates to CASSQDGREGFADTQYF.

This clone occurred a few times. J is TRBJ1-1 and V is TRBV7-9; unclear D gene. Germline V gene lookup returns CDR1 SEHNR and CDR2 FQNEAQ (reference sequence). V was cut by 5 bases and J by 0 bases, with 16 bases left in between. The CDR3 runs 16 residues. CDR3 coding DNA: TGTGCCAGCAGCGGCAGACTGATCGCCATGAACACTGAAGCTTTCTTT. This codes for CASSGRLIAMNTEAFF. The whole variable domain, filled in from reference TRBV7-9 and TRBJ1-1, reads DTGVSQNPRHKITKRGQNVTFRCDPISEHNRLYWYRQTLGQGPEFLTYFQNEAQLEKSRLLSDRFSAERPKGSFSTLEIQRTEQGDSAMYLCASSGRLIAMNTEAFFGQGTRLTVV.

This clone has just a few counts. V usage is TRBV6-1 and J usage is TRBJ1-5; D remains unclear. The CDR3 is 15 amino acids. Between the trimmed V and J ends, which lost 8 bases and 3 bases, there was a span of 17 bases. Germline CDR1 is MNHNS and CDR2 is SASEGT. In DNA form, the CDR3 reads TGTGCCAGCGGAAAGCAGACGGATCACAATCAGCCCCAGCATTTT. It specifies CASGKQTDHNQPQHF.

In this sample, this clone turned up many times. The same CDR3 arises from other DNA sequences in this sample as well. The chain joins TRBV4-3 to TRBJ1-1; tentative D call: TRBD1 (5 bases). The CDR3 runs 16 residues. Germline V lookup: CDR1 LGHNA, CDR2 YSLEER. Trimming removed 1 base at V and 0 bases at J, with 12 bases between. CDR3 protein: CASSQGGGRVNTEAFF. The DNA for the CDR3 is TGCGCCAGCAGCCAAGGCGGGGGAAGAGTGAACACTGAAGCTTTCTTT.

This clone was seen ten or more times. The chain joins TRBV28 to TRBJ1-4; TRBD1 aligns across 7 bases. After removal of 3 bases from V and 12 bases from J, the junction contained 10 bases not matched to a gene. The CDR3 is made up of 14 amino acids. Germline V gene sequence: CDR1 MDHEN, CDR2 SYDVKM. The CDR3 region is CASSFGTGVKELFF. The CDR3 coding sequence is TGTGCCAGCAGTTTTGGAACAGGGGTTAAGGAACTGTTTTTT.

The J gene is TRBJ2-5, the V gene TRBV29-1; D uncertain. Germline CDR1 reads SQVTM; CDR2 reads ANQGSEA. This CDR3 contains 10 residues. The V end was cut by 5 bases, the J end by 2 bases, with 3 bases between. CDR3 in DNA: TGCAGCGTTAAACAAGAGACCCAGTACTTC. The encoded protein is CSVKQETQYF.

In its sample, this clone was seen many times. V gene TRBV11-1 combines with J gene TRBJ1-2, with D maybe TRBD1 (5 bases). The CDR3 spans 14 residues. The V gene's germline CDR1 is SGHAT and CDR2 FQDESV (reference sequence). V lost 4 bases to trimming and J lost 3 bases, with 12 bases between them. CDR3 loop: CASSSDPGDYGYTF. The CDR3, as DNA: TGTGCCAGCAGCTCGGACCCGGGGGACTATGGCTACACCTTC.

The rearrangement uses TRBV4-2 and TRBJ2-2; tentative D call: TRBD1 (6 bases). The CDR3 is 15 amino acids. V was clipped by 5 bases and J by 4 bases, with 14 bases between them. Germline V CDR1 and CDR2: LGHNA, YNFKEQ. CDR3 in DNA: TGTGCCAGCAGCTCCAGGGGAAGGTCCACCGGGGAGCTGTTTTTT. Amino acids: CASSSRGRSTGELFF.

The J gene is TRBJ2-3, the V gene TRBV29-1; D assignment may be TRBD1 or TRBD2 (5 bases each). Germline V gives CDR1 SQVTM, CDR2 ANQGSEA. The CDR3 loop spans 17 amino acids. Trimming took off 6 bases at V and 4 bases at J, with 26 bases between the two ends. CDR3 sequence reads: CSVGGGDTPYRSDTQYF. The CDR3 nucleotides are TGCAGCGTAGGAGGAGGAGATACCCCCTACAGGTCAGATACGCAGTATTTT.

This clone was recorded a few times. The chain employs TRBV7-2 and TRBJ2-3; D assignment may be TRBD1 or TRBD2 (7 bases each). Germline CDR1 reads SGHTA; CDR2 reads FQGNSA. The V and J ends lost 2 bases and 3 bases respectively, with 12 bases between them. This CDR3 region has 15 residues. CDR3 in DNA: TGTGCCAGCAGCTTACAGGGGGGGAGAACAGATACGCAGTATTTT. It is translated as CASSLQGGRTDTQYF.

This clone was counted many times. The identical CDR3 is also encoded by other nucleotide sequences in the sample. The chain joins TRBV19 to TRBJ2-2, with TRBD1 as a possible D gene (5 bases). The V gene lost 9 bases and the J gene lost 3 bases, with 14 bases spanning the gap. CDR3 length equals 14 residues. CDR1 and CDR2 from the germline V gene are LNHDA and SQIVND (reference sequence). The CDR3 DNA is TGTGCCAGCAGTCAGGGTGGAGACACCGGGGAGCTGTTTTTT. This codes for CASSQGGDTGELFF.

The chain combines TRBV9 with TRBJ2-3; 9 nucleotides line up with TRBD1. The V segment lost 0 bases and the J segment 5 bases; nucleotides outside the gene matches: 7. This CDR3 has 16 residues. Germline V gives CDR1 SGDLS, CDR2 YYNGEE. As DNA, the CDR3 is TGTGCCAGCAGCGTAGTGGGGACAGGGTCCGGAGATACGCAGTATTTT. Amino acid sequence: CASSVVGTGSGDTQYF.

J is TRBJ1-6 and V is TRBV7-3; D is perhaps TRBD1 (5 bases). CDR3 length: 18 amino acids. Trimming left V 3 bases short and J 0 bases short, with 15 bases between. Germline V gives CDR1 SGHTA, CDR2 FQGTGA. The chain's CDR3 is CASSFRAGTYSYNSPLHF. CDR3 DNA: TGTGCCAGCAGCTTCAGGGCAGGGACCTACTCCTATAATTCACCCCTCCACTTT. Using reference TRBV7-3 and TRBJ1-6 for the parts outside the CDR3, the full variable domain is GAGVSQTPSNKVTEKGKYVELRCDPISGHTALYWYRQSLGQGPEFLIYFQGTGAADDSGLPNDRFFAVRPEGSVSTLKIQRTERGDSAVYLCASSFRAGTYSYNSPLHFGNGTRLTVT.

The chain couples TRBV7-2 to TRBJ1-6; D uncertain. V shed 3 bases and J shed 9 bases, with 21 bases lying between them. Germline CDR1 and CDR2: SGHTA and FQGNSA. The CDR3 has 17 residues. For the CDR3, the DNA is TGTGCCAGCAGCTTCTCGTCGTGGGTGTTGGGTAGTTCACCCCTCCACTTT. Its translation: CASSFSSWVLGSSPLHF.

This CDR3 is CAWTGQGYGYTF. The CDR3 DNA reads as TGTGCCTGGACTGGACAGGGTTATGGCTACACCTTC. This sequence joins TRBV30 and TRBJ1-2; 8 positions match TRBD1. V shed 4 bases, J shed 5 bases, and the junction held 3 bases outside the gene matches. The germline CDR1 and CDR2 sequences are GTSNPN and SVGIG (reference sequence). This CDR3 has 12 amino acids.

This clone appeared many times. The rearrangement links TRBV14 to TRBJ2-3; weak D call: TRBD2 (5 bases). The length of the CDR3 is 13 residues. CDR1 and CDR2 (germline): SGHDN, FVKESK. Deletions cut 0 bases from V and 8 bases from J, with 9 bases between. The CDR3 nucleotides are TGTGCCAGCAGCCAAGATCGAGAGGGTACGCAGTATTTT. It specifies CASSQDREGTQYF.

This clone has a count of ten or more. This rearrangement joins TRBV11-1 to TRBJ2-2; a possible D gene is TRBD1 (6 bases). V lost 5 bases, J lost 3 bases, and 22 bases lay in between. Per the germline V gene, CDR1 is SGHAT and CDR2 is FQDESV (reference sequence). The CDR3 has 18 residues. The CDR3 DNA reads TGTGCCAGCAGCCCCCAGGGGACCATCAAAACCCACACCGGGGAGCTGTTTTTT. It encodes CASSPQGTIKTHTGELFF.